This T cell receptor beta chain was retrieved from a study of blood T cell repertoires in COVID-19. About the study: Material from acute and convalescent COVID-19 was sourced from the United States, Italy and Spain. The analysed material was cDNA or gDNA that came from T cells, B-cell-depleted T cells, or PBMCs.

V shed 4 bases and J shed 1 base, with 10 bases lying between them. CDR3 length: 14 amino acids. Germline CDR1 is MDHEN and CDR2 is SYDVKM. Original methodology: From reference gene primer amplification, estimates of nucleated cell counts were derived. Sequencing used immunoSEQ multiplex PCR; TCRdb keeps in-frame clones, though not all of them. D and trimming were read from the DNA, whereas the V and J calls and clone size are those reported in that table. Altogether about 230,000 clones are present, roughly 80% being singletons, with the ten largest covering roughly 7.9%. What was sequenced was peripheral blood. The chain joins TRBV28 to TRBJ1-1; D is unresolved. This clonotype was sampled from a woman at least 80 years old with acute or convalescent COVID-19. The chain's CDR3 is CASSSPPGNTEAFF. CDR3 sequence (DNA): TGTGCCAGCAGTTCCCCCCCGGGGAACACTGAAGCTTTCTTT.